What follows describes a single T cell receptor beta chain. Seattle patient enrollment occurred during active infection, with longitudinal follow-up thereafter. CDR1 and CDR2 (germline): LNHDA, SQIVND (reference sequence). The CDR3 spans 13 residues. Trimming removed 6 bases from V and 5 bases from J, with 13 bases in between. Clones were sequenced by immunoSEQ multiplex PCR, and TCRdb holds only the in-frame ones, with some missing. Of about 160,000 clones in the sample, more than 65% are singletons; the top ten hold around 8.1%. The source of the sample is a study of blood T cell repertoires in COVID-19.

The receptor was derived from a woman aged 60 to 75 with COVID-19, enrolled during active disease. Sequenced input: peripheral blood. The V call is TRBV19, the J call TRBJ1-1, with D possibly TRBD1 on 5 matching bases. The CDR3 coding sequence is TGTGCCAGTAGGTCAGGCAGGGCAACTGAAGCTTTCTTT. Translating gives CASRSGRATEAFF. Using reference TRBV19 and TRBJ1-1 for the parts outside the CDR3, the full variable domain is DGGITQSPKYLFRKEGQNVTLSCEQNLNHDAMYWYRQDPGQGLRLIYYSQIVNDFQKGDIAEGYSVSREKKESFPLTVTSAQKNPTAFYLCASRSGRATEAFFGQGTRLTVV.